These T cell receptor beta chains were read from a single sample in a study of OX40 agonist ivuxolimab in advanced cancers. Libraries were prepared by immunoSEQ multiplex PCR; TCRdb keeps only in-frame clonotypes and omits some of them. The table has some 58,000 clones, 70% to 90% seen once. Sequenced material: CD4+ or CD8+ T cells sorted from blood, taken in a trial of the OX40 agonist ivuxolimab. The receptor source for this set is an adult with an advanced solid tumor such as melanoma, head and neck, liver or kidney cancer. CDR3s include the opening cysteine and the closing phenylalanine or tryptophan. D genes are given only for firm matches. Size values are once, few and many counts, or a class for expanded clones, and some rows have none.

j_call clone_size d_call v_call cdr3_aa cdr3_nt
TRBJ2-7 - - TRBV7-3 CASSSQGQSEQYF TGTGCCAGCAGCTCCCAAGGACAGAGCGAGCAGTACTTC
TRBJ2-1 - - TRBV9 CASSVVGEHYNEQFF TGTGCCAGCAGCGTAGTAGGAGAACACTACAATGAGCAGTTCTTC
TRBJ2-1 - - TRBV9 CASSVVAEPYGEQFF TGTGCCAGCAGCGTAGTAGCGGAACCCTACGGTGAGCAGTTCTTC
TRBJ2-1 - - TRBV9 CASSYRGPGEQFF TGTGCCAGCAGCTACCGAGGGCCCGGTGAGCAGTTCTTC
TRBJ2-7 - - TRBV21-1 CASSKRDWGSYEQYF TGTGCCAGCAGCAAGCGGGACTGGGGTTCTTACGAGCAGTACTTC
TRBJ2-7 - - TRBV6-5 CASSVAQGMVYEQYF TGTGCCAGCAGCGTAGCTCAGGGGATGGTCTACGAGCAGTACTTC
TRBJ1-6 - - TRBV7-9 CASSSRWDSPLHF TGTGCCAGCAGCTCTCGGTGGGATTCACCCCTCCACTTT
TRBJ2-7 - - TRBV7-2 CASSLEGGRGNEQYF TGTGCCAGCAGCTTAGAGGGGGGCAGGGGGAACGAGCAGTACTTC
TRBJ2-2 - - TRBV4-1 CASSQDDSYTGELFF TGCGCCAGCAGCCAAGACGACAGCTACACCGGGGAGCTGTTTTTT
TRBJ2-5 - TRBD2 TRBV19 CASRLAGLETQYF TGTGCCAGTAGGCTAGCGGGACTGGAGACCCAGTACTTC
TRBJ2-5 - - TRBV5-8 CASRLRETQYF TGTGCCAGCAGGTTGCGGGAGACCCAGTACTTC
TRBJ2-7 - TRBD2 TRBV5-1 CASSASTSGISYEQYF TGCGCCAGCAGCGCCTCGACTAGCGGGATATCCTACGAGCAGTACTTC
TRBJ2-7 - - TRBV5-5 CASSLATGPYYEQYF TGTGCCAGCAGCTTGGCGACAGGTCCATACTACGAGCAGTACTTC
TRBJ2-3 - TRBD1 TRBV4-1 CASSQQRSPGQGMTDTQYF TGCGCCAGCAGCCAGCAAAGGTCTCCGGGACAGGGGATGACAGATACGCAGTATTTT
TRBJ2-7 once - TRBV5-1 CASGDGTRYEQYF TGCGCCAGCGGGGACGGGACTCGTTACGAGCAGTACTTC
TRBJ2-7 - TRBD2 TRBV11-3 CASSQDPGGGRQYF TGTGCCAGCAGCCAGGACCCCGGCGGGGGACGGCAGTACTTC
TRBJ2-2 - - TRBV18 CASSPPTNTGELFF TGTGCCAGCTCACCACCGACGAACACCGGGGAGCTGTTTTTT
TRBJ2-3 once - TRBV5-1 CASSPPTPNTQYF TGCGCCAGCAGTCCACCGACCCCGAATACGCAGTATTTT
TRBJ1-1 - - TRBV6-6 CASSYSWGTEAFF TGTGCCAGCAGTTACTCGTGGGGGACTGAAGCTTTCTTT
TRBJ1-1 - - TRBV7-9 CASSLDMNTEAFF TGTGCCAGCAGCTTAGATATGAACACTGAAGCTTTCTTT
TRBJ2-7 - TRBD2 TRBV9 CASSAGLAGLYEQYF TGTGCCAGCAGCGCGGGACTAGCGGGACTATACGAGCAGTACTTC
TRBJ2-7 - - TRBV11-2 CASSSNGGLDYEQYF TGTGCCAGCAGTTCAAACGGGGGGCTCGACTACGAGCAGTACTTC
TRBJ2-7 - - TRBV7-2 CASSFERSYEQYF TGTGCCAGCAGCTTCGAACGATCCTACGAGCAGTACTTC
TRBJ2-7 - - TRBV11-3 CASSLGGHEQYF TGTGCCAGCAGCTTAGGAGGCCACGAGCAGTACTTC
TRBJ1-5 - TRBD1 TRBV30 CAWGQGMGPQHF TGTGCCTGGGGACAGGGGATGGGTCCCCAGCATTTT
TRBJ2-3 few TRBD2 TRBV19 CASSVGLAWSTDTQYF TGTGCCAGTAGTGTAGGACTAGCGTGGAGCACAGATACGCAGTATTTT
TRBJ2-1 - TRBD1 TRBV28 CASHRTGVGSYNEQFF TGTGCCAGCCACCGGACAGGGGTTGGGTCCTACAATGAGCAGTTCTTC
TRBJ2-3 - TRBD1 TRBV18 CASSPDRDIDTQYF TGTGCCAGCTCACCGGACAGGGATATAGATACGCAGTATTTT
TRBJ2-1 - - TRBV11-2 CASGQGLLPNEQFF TGTGCCAGCGGGCAGGGGCTCTTGCCGAATGAGCAGTTCTTC
TRBJ2-5 few TRBD2 TRBV28 CASSLLLAGEETQYF TGTGCCAGCAGTTTACTACTAGCGGGAGAAGAGACCCAGTACTTC
TRBJ1-3 - - TRBV7-2 CASRDRAGNTIYF TGTGCCAGCAGGGATAGGGCTGGAAACACCATATATTTT
TRBJ2-6 - - TRBV5-4 CASSLEGGGGGANVLTF TGTGCCAGCAGCTTGGAAGGCGGTGGCGGGGGGGCCAACGTCCTGACTTTC
TRBJ2-3 - - TRBV11-2 CASSLDRGSDTQYF TGTGCCAGCAGCTTAGATCGCGGTTCTGATACGCAGTATTTT
TRBJ2-3 - TRBD2 TRBV5-4 CASSLGGLAGFTDTQYF TGTGCCAGCAGCTTGGGCGGACTAGCGGGGTTCACAGATACGCAGTATTTT
TRBJ2-2 - - TRBV6-5 CASSPGTANTGELFF TGTGCCAGCAGTCCCGGGACCGCGAACACCGGGGAGCTGTTTTTT
TRBJ1-5 - - TRBV28 CASSRHADSNQPQHF TGTGCCAGCAGCAGACACGCCGATAGCAATCAGCCCCAGCATTTT
TRBJ2-2 - TRBD2 TRBV7-7 CASSKLAGGSTGELFF TGTGCTAGCAGCAAACTAGCGGGAGGGTCCACCGGGGAGCTGTTTTTT
TRBJ2-7 - TRBD2 TRBV6-6 CASRAGAYEQYF TGTGCCAGTCGAGCGGGAGCCTACGAGCAGTACTTC
TRBJ2-1 - - TRBV7-2 CASSKTRDPNEQFF TGTGCCAGCAGCAAAACTAGAGATCCGAATGAGCAGTTCTTC
TRBJ1-2 once TRBD1 TRBV19 CASSIFGGDRPYGYTF TGTGCCAGTAGTATATTCGGGGGGGACAGGCCCTATGGCTACACCTTC
TRBJ2-7 - - TRBV6-1 CAIDRSYEQYF TGTGCCATCGACAGGTCCTACGAGCAGTACTTC
TRBJ2-5 - TRBD2 TRBV7-3 CASSPGTSGSDETQYF TGTGCCAGCAGCCCCGGGACTAGCGGGAGTGATGAGACCCAGTACTTC
TRBJ2-2 - - TRBV6-4 CASSDSVGSGELFF TGTGCCAGCAGTGACTCGGTGGGATCCGGGGAGCTGTTTTTT
TRBJ1-2 - TRBD1 TRBV6-5 CASSHHRGSNYGYTF TGTGCCAGCAGTCACCACAGGGGTTCTAACTATGGCTACACCTTC
TRBJ1-3 - - TRBV18 CASSPPFIRENTIYF TGTGCCAGCTCACCACCGTTTATAAGGGAAAACACCATATATTTT
TRBJ2-3 once TRBD2 TRBV27 CASSPGLAGGDTQYF TGTGCCAGCAGTCCCGGACTAGCGGGAGGAGATACGCAGTATTTT